A selection of T cell receptor beta chains follows, all from one sample in a study of blood T cell repertoires in COVID-19. Here immunoSEQ multiplex PCR was the method, and the copy in TCRdb shows in-frame clones only, minus some. The sample holds approximately 300,000 clones, around nine tenths seen once. Input material: peripheral blood. These receptors were taken from a woman aged 30 to 39 with COVID-19, enrolled during active disease. Both conserved end residues are part of each CDR3. The D gene is left open where the match is weak. The size entry is marked missing in some rows and otherwise reads once, few, many or a size class.

d_call	v_call	j_call	clone_size	cdr3_aa	cdr3_nt
.	TRBV7-9	TRBJ1-2	.	CASSLVAGVDGYTF	TGTGCCAGCAGCTTAGTGGCAGGGGTCGATGGCTACACCTTC
.	TRBV5-6	TRBJ2-1	.	CASSGDRDSYNEQFF	TGTGCCAGCAGCGGAGACAGAGACTCCTACAATGAGCAGTTCTTC
.	TRBV5-1	TRBJ2-6	.	CASSPWTAGANVLTF	TGCGCCAGCAGCCCCTGGACAGCCGGGGCCAACGTCCTGACTTTC
TRBD1	TRBV3-1/TRBV3-2	TRBJ1-6	once	CASSQAGGYNSPLHF	TGTGCCAGCAGCCAAGCAGGGGGTTATAATTCACCCCTCCACTTT
.	TRBV5-6	TRBJ2-6	.	CASSLGAGSGANVLTF	TGTGCCAGCAGCTTGGGGGCGGGCTCTGGGGCCAACGTCCTGACTTTC
.	TRBV2	TRBJ1-1	.	CASRHRDMNTEAFF	TGTGCCAGCAGACATCGGGACATGAACACTGAAGCTTTCTTT
TRBD1	TRBV9	TRBJ1-2	.	CASSKQGGSYGYTF	TGTGCCAGCAGCAAGCAGGGGGGTTCCTATGGCTACACCTTC
TRBD1	TRBV3-1/TRBV3-2	TRBJ1-3	.	CASSQSRGQGFLDGNTIYF	TGTGCCAGCAGCCAAAGCCGGGGACAGGGTTTTTTGGATGGAAACACCATATATTTT
.	TRBV20-1	TRBJ2-3	.	CSAPRTDTQYF	TGCAGTGCTCCTCGCACAGATACGCAGTATTTT
.	TRBV9	TRBJ1-2	.	CASSAWQTNYGYTF	TGTGCCAGCAGCGCGTGGCAGACTAACTATGGCTACACCTTC
TRBD2	TRBV6-2/TRBV6-3	TRBJ2-5	.	CASSPGTSGGRYQETQYF	TGTGCCAGCAGCCCCGGGACTAGCGGGGGCCGGTACCAAGAGACCCAGTACTTC
.	TRBV6-5	TRBJ2-2	.	CASSYFPGNTGELFF	TGTGCCAGCAGTTACTTTCCCGGGAACACCGGGGAGCTGTTTTTT
TRBD1	TRBV5-6	TRBJ2-1	.	CASSMGQGAYNEQFF	TGTGCCAGCAGCATGGGACAGGGGGCGTACAATGAGCAGTTCTTC
TRBD1	TRBV28	TRBJ1-6	once	CASSSYQTGLGVSPLHF	TGTGCCAGCAGTTCATACCAGACAGGGTTAGGTGTCTCACCCCTCCACTTT
.	TRBV10-3	TRBJ1-1	.	CAISEFGEDTEAFF	TGTGCCATCAGTGAATTCGGAGAGGACACTGAAGCTTTCTTT
TRBD2	TRBV28	TRBJ2-3	.	CASSLDRWGGRTDTQYF	TGTGCCAGCAGTTTGGACCGTTGGGGGGGACGCACAGATACGCAGTATTTT
.	TRBV4-2	TRBJ1-2	.	CASSQDVIPGLSGGYTF	TGTGCCAGCAGCCAAGACGTAATCCCGGGACTTTCGGGGGGCTACACCTTC
.	TRBV5-1	TRBJ1-2	.	CASSLSGEPYGYTF	TGCGCCAGCAGCTTGAGCGGGGAACCCTATGGCTACACCTTC
TRBD2	TRBV6-1	TRBJ2-3	.	CASTRLAATDTQYF	TGTGCCAGCACCCGACTAGCGGCCACAGATACGCAGTATTTT
.	TRBV11-3	TRBJ2-6	once	CASSLGQTASVLTF	TGTGCCAGCAGCTTAGGTCAGACAGCGAGCGTCCTGACTTTC
TRBD1	TRBV5-1	TRBJ1-5	.	CASSLAGTDGNQPQHF	TGCGCCAGCAGCTTGGCGGGGACAGACGGAAATCAGCCCCAGCATTTT
TRBD1	TRBV2	TRBJ2-5	.	CASSTRLTGGAETQYF	TGTGCCAGCAGCACTCGACTGACAGGGGGCGCAGAGACCCAGTACTTC
TRBD1	TRBV4-1	TRBJ2-2	.	CASSQEQGPAGELFF	TGCGCCAGCAGCCAAGAACAGGGGCCGGCGGGGGAGCTGTTTTTT
TRBD1	TRBV18	TRBJ1-5	.	CASSLKSKRRGLWYGEVAYF	TGTGCCAGCTCACTCAAGTCCAAAAGGAGGGGGCTTTGGTACGGCGAAGTCGCCTATTTT
.	TRBV2	TRBJ1-3	.	CASKGGVRGNTIYF	TGTGCCAGCAAAGGGGGTGTACGTGGAAACACCATATATTTT
TRBD1	TRBV6-5	TRBJ2-1	.	CASSYTGQGRSIEFF	TGTGCCAGCAGTTACACGGGACAGGGAAGGAGTATAGAGTTCTTC
.	TRBV7-8	TRBJ2-3	.	CASSSPAGTQYF	TGTGCCAGCAGCTCCCCTGCCGGTACGCAGTATTTT
TRBD1	TRBV5-1	TRBJ1-2	.	CASSLQDRVLYGYTF	TGCGCCAGCAGCTTGCAGGACAGGGTCCTCTATGGCTACACCTTC
TRBD1	TRBV13	TRBJ1-1	.	CASSLEMTGGAFF	TGTGCCAGCAGCTTAGAAATGACAGGGGGCGCTTTCTTT
.	TRBV9	TRBJ1-2	.	CASSVGGRDANYGYTF	TGTGCCAGCAGCGTAGGCGGCAGGGATGCGAACTATGGCTACACCTTC
TRBD2	TRBV27	TRBJ2-2	.	CASSSGLAGVLGNTGELFF	TGTGCCAGCAGTTCGGGACTAGCGGGGGTGTTGGGGAACACCGGGGAGCTGTTTTTT
.	TRBV3-1/TRBV3-2	TRBJ2-2	.	CASSGGRGELFF	TGTGCCAGCAGCGGAGGGCGCGGGGAGCTGTTTTTT